A single sample is the source of the 8 T cell receptor delta chains below, sequenced in a study of in vitro expanded adult blood gammadelta T cells. No antigen has been identified for these receptors. FACS sorting after expansion isolated live CD3+ TCRgammadelta+ Vgamma9+ Vdelta2+ T cells. A one-day pulse of about 0.97 uM zoledronate was given to PBMC before three washes. The cells grew for more than 11 days in culture, receiving fresh IL-2 every 3 to 4 days. TCRdb reanalysed the 5' RACE reads with CATT. Of roughly 600 delta-chain clones in the sample, 26% were seen once. Sequences were derived from gamma-delta T cells from peripheral blood expanded in culture, sampled from an in vitro culture stimulated with zoledronate. The origin of the receptors is an adult in good health.

This chain uses TRDV2 with TRDJ1; 9 nucleotides align to TRDD3. Germline loops: CDR1 GEAIGNYY, CDR2 EKD. This CDR3 comprises 17 residues. Trimming cost V 5 bases and J 0 bases; bases outside gene matches: 12. The CDR3 DNA is TGTGCCTGTGTCCCTTTACTGGGGGACCCGTACACCGATAAACTCATCTTT. Translating it yields CACVPLLGDPYTDKLIF.

About this clone itself: Distinct nucleotide sequences in the sample also encode this CDR3. The chain recombines TRDV2 with TRDJ1, with 9 bases fitting TRDD2. The J gene, absent from TCRdb, was called here by matching the DNA to germline. Trimming cost V 3 bases and J 7 bases; bases outside gene matches: 20. The CDR3 covers 18 residues. Germline V gene data show CDR1 as GEAIGNYY and CDR2 as EKD. CDR3 DNA: TGTGCCTGTGACTCCCTCGGCCTTCCTACCCCGGGGGATCCTAAACTCATCTTT. This sequence encodes CACDSLGLPTPGDPKLIF.

This clone has a handful of counts. The protein in TCRdb stems from a much larger clone and differs at residue 9 from this DNA's translation, likely a read error; here the protein is translated from the DNA. This chain links TRDV2 with TRDJ3, with D unclear. From germline, CDR1 is GEAIGNYY and CDR2 EKD. The CDR3 consists of 16 residues. V was cut by 4 bases and J by 6 bases, with 15 bases left in between. The CDR3 coding sequence is TGTGCCTGTGAGGACCTCGCGGGCGAGGACACCCGACAGATGTTTTTC. Translated, it gives CACEDLAGEDTRQMFF.

The chain joins TRDV2 to TRDJ2, with TRDD3 matching over 9 bases. The J gene, absent from TCRdb, was called here by matching the DNA to germline. V shed 0 bases, J shed 7 bases, and the junction held 14 bases outside the gene matches. The CDR3 contains 18 residues. Per the germline V gene, CDR1 is GEAIGNYY and CDR2 is EKD. Here the CDR3 reads CACDTVLGERVGVAQLFF. The CDR3 bases are TGTGCCTGTGACACCGTACTGGGGGAAAGGGTCGGGGTAGCACAACTCTTCTTT.

On this clone: A much bigger clone sits one base away, suggesting this may be a read error. This chain joins TRDV2 and TRDJ1; D assignment may be TRDD2 or TRDD3 (7 bases each). As TCRdb names no J gene, one was assigned here on the basis of a DNA match to germline. Germline CDR1 GEAIGNYY, CDR2 EKD. CDR3 length: 19 amino acids. The V gene lost 3 bases and the J gene lost 0 bases, with 25 bases spanning the gap. The CDR3 DNA is TGTGCCTGTGACGCCGTCCTTCCTCCTGGGGGCTCGAACACCGATAAACTCATCTTT. Amino acid sequence: CACDAVLPPGGSNTDKLIF.

Of note for this clone: This sequence is one base from a far larger clone and is likely a read error. The chain joins TRDV2 to TRDJ1; 8 bases fit TRDD3. This CDR3 spans 15 amino acids. The germline V gene has CDR1 GEAIGNYY and CDR2 EKD. The CDR3 here is CARDGPLGAQDKLIF. The CDR3 coding sequence is TGTGCCCGTGACGGACCACTGGGGGCCCAGGATAAACTCATCTTT.

About this clone itself: A much bigger clone sits one base away, suggesting this may be a read error. The CDR3, as DNA: TGTGCCTGTGACACCATCGCCGGGAAGGACACCGATAAACTCATCTTT. It is translated as CACDTIAGKDTDKLIF. The V and J genes are TRDV2 and TRDJ1, with D unclear. TCRdb carries no J gene annotation; the J gene was assigned here by matching the DNA with germline. CDR3 length: 16 residues. The germline gives CDR1 GEAIGNYY, CDR2 EKD. V was trimmed by 0 bases and J by 0 bases, leaving 13 bases between them.

This clone is classed as medium-sized (0.01 to 0.1%). This sequence joins TRDV2 and TRDJ3, with 12 bases aligning to TRDD3. The CDR3 is 21 amino acids. The germline V gene encodes CDR1 GEAIGNYY and CDR2 EKD. The ends lost 1 base at V and 1 base at J; junction bases unmatched: 10. The chain's CDR3 is CACDTSWGIRVGSWDTRQMFF. The CDR3 DNA reads TGTGCCTGTGACACAAGCTGGGGGATACGCGTAGGATCCTGGGACACCCGACAGATGTTTTTC.